Detailed here is one TCR beta chain. Its antigen is undetermined. The sample comes from a study of T cells in localized non-small cell lung cancer. The CDR3 is 15 residues long. V lost 3 bases and J lost 1; bases outside the gene matches: 1. Germline assignment: CDR1 KGHSH and CDR2 LQKENI. Regarding the study as a whole: Median approximately 58 top-100 tumor clones were shared with paired adjacent lung. Tumor trailed uninvolved adjacent lung in T cell clonality, which peaked there.

Produced via immunoSEQ multiplex PCR; TCRdb's table is partial and in-frame only. The data show over a thousand clones, roughly 40% seen once. This clonotype originated in a male donor aged 60 or over with stage I squamous cell lung carcinoma. This chain links TRBV18 with TRBJ2-1, with TRBD2 matching 9 bases. Sample: lung tumor tissue, taken before any cancer treatment. For the CDR3, the DNA is TGTGCCAGCTCACCTCTAGCGGGATCCTACAATGAGCAGTTCTTC. It yields the protein CASSPLAGSYNEQFF.